This T cell receptor beta chain was retrieved from a study of blood T cell repertoires in COVID-19. Overall study context: Samples came from the United States, Italy and Spain, spanning acute and convalescent COVID-19.

In the source study's methods: Quantification of nucleated cells was approximated via reference gene primer amplification. Libraries were prepared by immunoSEQ multiplex PCR; TCRdb keeps only in-frame clonotypes and omits some of them. V and J calls and clone size are as listed in that table; D and trimming were resolved from the DNA. The profile shows 300,000 to 400,000 clones, roughly 88% of them singletons. What was sequenced was peripheral blood. This receptor was obtained from a woman in her forties or fifties with active or convalescent COVID-19.

CDR3 region: CASSKAGTDTQYF. DNA of the CDR3: TGCGCCAGCAGCAAGGCGGGCACAGATACGCAGTATTTT. This chain links TRBV4-1 with TRBJ2-3; D gene uncertain. CDR3 length equals 13 residues. Trimming pared 5 bases from V and 1 base from J, leaving 7 bases between. In germline, CDR1 is MGHRA, CDR2 YSYEKL.